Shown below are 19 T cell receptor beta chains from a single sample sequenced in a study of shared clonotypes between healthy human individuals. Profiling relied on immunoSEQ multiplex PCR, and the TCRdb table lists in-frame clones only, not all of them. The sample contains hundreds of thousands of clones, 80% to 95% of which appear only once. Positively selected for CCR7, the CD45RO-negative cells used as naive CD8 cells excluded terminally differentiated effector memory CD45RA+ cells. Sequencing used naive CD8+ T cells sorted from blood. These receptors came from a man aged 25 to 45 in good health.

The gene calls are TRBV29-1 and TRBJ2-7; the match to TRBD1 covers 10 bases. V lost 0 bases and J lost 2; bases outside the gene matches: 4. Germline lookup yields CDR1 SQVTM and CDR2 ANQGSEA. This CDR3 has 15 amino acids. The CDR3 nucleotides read TGCAGCGTTGAAGACCGGGACAGGGGAACCTACGAGCAGTACTTC. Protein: CSVEDRDRGTYEQYF.

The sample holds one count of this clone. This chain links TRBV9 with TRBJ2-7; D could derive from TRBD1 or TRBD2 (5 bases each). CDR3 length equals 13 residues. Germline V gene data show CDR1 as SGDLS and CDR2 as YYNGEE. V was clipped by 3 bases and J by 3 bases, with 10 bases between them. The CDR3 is CASSGGRNYEQYF. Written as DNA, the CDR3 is TGTGCCAGCAGCGGGGGACGAAACTACGAGCAGTACTTC.

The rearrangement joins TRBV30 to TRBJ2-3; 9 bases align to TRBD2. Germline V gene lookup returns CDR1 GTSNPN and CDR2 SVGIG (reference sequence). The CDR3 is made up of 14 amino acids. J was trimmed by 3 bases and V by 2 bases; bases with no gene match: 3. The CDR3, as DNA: TGTGCCTGGAGTACGGGACTAGCTACAGATACGCAGTATTTT. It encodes CAWSTGLATDTQYF.

The CDR3 bases are TGTGCCATGCCCCCCGGGCCCCAACCCCACGAGCAGTACTTC. Residues: CAMPPGPQPHEQYF. The V gene is TRBV10-3, the J gene TRBJ2-7; D unresolved. The germline V gene has CDR1 ENHRY and CDR2 SYGVKD. The CDR3 totals 14 residues. V was cut by 9 bases and J by 5 bases, with 20 bases left in between.

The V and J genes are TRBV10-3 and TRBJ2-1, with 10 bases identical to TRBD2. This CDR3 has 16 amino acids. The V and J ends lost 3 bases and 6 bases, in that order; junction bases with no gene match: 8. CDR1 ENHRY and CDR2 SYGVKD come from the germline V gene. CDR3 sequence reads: CAISDLTSGIPNEQFF. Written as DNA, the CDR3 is TGTGCCATCAGTGACCTTACTAGCGGGATTCCCAATGAGCAGTTCTTC.

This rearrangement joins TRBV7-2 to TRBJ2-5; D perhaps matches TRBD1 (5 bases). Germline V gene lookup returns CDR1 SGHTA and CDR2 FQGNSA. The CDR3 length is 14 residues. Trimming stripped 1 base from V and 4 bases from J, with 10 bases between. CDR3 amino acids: CASSLEQEGETQYF. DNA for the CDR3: TGTGCCAGCAGCTTAGAACAGGAAGGAGAGACCCAGTACTTC. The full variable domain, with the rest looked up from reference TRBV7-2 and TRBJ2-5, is GAGVSQSPSNKVTEKGKDVELRCDPISGHTALYWYRQSLGQGLEFLIYFQGNSAPDKSGLPSDRFSAERTGGSVSTLTIQRTQQEDSAVYLCASSLEQEGETQYFGPGTRLLVL.

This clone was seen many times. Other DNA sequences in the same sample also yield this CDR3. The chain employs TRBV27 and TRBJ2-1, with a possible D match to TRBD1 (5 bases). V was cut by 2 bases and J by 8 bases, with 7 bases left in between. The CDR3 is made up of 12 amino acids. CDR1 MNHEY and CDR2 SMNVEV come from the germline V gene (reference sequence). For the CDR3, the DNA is TGTGCCAGCAGTTTACTAGGGGATGAGCAGTTCTTC. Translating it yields CASSLLGDEQFF.

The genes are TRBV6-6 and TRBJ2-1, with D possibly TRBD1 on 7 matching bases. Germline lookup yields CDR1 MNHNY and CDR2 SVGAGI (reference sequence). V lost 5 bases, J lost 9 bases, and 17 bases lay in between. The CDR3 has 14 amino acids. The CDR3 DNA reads TGTGCCAGCAGTCATCGGGACTGGGACAGTGAGCAGTTCTTC. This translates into CASSHRDWDSEQFF.

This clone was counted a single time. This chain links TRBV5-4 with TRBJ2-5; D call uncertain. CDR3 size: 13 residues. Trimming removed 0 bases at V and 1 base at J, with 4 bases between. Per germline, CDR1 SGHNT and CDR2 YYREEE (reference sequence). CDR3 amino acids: CASSLESQETQYF. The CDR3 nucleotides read TGTGCCAGCAGCTTGGAGAGCCAAGAGACCCAGTACTTC.

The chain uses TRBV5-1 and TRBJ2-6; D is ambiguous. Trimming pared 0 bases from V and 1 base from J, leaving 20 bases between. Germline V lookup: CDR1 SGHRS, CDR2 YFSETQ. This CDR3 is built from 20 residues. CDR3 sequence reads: CASSLEVLRALGSGANVLTF. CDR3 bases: TGCGCCAGCAGCTTGGAGGTGTTAAGGGCGCTCGGGTCTGGGGCCAACGTCCTGACTTTC.

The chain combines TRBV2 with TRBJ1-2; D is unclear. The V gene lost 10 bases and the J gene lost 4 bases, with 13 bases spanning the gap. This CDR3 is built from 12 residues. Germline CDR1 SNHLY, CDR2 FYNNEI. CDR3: CAILIRPYGYTF. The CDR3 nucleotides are TGTGCCATCCTCATTCGGCCCTATGGCTACACCTTC.

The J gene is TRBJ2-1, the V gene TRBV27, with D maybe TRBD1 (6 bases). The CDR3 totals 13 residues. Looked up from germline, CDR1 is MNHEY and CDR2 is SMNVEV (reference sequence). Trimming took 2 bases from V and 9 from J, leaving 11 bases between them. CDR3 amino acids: CASSLTTGREQFF. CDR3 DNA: TGTGCCAGCAGTTTAACAACAGGGCGTGAGCAGTTCTTC.

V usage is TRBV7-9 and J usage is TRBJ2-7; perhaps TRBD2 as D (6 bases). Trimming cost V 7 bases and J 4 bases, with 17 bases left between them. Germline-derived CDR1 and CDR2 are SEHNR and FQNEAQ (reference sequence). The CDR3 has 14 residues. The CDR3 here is CASTSTGVRYEQYF. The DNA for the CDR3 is TGTGCCAGCACTTCGACGGGAGTACGATACGAGCAGTACTTC. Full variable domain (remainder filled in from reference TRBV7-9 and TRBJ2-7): DTGVSQNPRHKITKRGQNVTFRCDPISEHNRLYWYRQTLGQGPEFLTYFQNEAQLEKSRLLSDRFSAERPKGSFSTLEIQRTEQGDSAMYLCASTSTGVRYEQYFGPGTRLTVT.

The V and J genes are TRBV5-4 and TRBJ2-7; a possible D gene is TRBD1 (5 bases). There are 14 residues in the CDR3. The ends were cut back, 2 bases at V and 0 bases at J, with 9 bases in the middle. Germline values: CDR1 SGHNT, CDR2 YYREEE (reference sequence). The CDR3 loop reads CASSFGASSYEQYF. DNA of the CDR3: TGTGCCAGCAGCTTTGGGGCCAGCTCCTACGAGCAGTACTTC.

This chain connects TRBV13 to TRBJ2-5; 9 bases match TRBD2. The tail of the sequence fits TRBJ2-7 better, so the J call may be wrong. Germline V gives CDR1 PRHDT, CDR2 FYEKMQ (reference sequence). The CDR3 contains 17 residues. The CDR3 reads CASSLGAAGGTSYEQYF. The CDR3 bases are TGTGCCAGCAGCTTAGGCGCAGCGGGAGGCACCTCCTACGAGCAGTACTTC.

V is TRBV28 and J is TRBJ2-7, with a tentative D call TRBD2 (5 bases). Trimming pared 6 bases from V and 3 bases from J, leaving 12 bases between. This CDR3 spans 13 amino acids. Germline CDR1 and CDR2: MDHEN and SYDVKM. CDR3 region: CASSRRVDYEQYF. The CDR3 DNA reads TGTGCCAGCAGCCGGCGGGTTGACTACGAGCAGTACTTC.

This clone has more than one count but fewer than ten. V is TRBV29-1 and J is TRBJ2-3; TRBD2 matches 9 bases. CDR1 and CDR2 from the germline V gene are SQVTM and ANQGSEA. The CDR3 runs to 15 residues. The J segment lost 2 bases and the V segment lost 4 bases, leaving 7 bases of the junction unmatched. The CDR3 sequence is CSVVSGGPNTDTQYF. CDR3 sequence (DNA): TGCAGCGTTGTTAGCGGGGGCCCCAACACAGATACGCAGTATTTT.

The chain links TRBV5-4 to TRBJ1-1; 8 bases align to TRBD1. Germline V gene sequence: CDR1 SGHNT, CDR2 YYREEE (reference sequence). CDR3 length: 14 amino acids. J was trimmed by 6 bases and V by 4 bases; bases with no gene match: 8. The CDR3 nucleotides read TGTGCCAGCAGCCCTGGACAGGGTTCAGCTGAAGCTTTCTTT. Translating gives CASSPGQGSAEAFF.

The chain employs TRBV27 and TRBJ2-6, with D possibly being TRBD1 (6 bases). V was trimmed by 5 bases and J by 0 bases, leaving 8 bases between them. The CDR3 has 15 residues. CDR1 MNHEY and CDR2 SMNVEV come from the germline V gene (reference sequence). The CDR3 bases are TGTGCCAGCAGTGTACAGGGCTCTGGGGCCAACGTCCTGACTTTC. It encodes CASSVQGSGANVLTF.